The source of this T cell receptor beta chain is a study of T cell changes during pregnancy in multiple sclerosis. Germline values: CDR1 SGHRS, CDR2 YFSETQ. The CDR3 spans 19 residues. Trimming took off 4 bases at V and 5 bases at J, with 28 bases between the two ends. Clones were sequenced by immunoSEQ multiplex PCR, and TCRdb holds only the in-frame ones, with some missing. The profile shows under 95,000 clones, around nine tenths of them singletons. The TCR sequence derives from a female donor with multiple sclerosis, enrolled in a pregnancy study. Sequenced material: CD4+ T cells from peripheral blood mononuclear cells, taken before pregnancy. The chain links TRBV5-1 to TRBJ2-1; TRBD2 is a possible D gene (7 bases). CDR3 residues: CASSGGPRTRGLENNEQFF. As DNA, the CDR3 is TGCGCCAGCAGCGGGGGGCCCCGGACTAGAGGGTTGGAAAACAATGAGCAGTTCTTC.